A single sample is the source of the 27 T cell receptor beta chains below, sequenced in a study of blood T cell repertoires in COVID-19. Repertoires were generated with immunoSEQ multiplex PCR, while TCRdb's copy carries only in-frame clones and drops some. The profile covers roughly 200,000 clones, with roughly 90% appearing a single time and roughly a sixth taken by the ten largest. Sequences were obtained from peripheral blood. The origin of the receptors is a man aged 50-60 years with COVID-19, enrolled during active disease.

CDR3 region: CSVPGGSGANVLTF. The CDR3 nucleotides read TGCAGCGTGCCCGGAGGCTCTGGGGCCAACGTCCTGACTTTC. The chain links TRBV29-1 to TRBJ2-6; possibly TRBD2 for D (5 bases). V lost 6 bases, J lost 0 bases, and 9 bases lay in between. Germline CDR1 and CDR2: SQVTM and ANQGSEA. The CDR3 is 14 amino acids.

This rearrangement joins TRBV6-5 to TRBJ2-7; 8 bases align to TRBD1. Unmatched junction bases numbered 4, after V lost 4 bases and J lost 2 bases. The germline V gene has CDR1 MNHEY and CDR2 SVGAGI. CDR3 length: 14 amino acids. The CDR3: CASSSTGGTYEQYF. In DNA form, the CDR3 reads TGTGCCAGCAGTTCCACAGGGGGGACCTACGAGCAGTACTTC.

V is TRBV6-6 and J is TRBJ2-2; 7 bases align to TRBD2. Germline values: CDR1 MNHNY, CDR2 SVGAGI (reference sequence). The ends lost 6 bases at V and 4 bases at J; junction bases unmatched: 11. This CDR3 comprises 16 residues. CDR3: CASRAEGGATTGELFF. CDR3 nucleotides: TGTGCCAGCAGGGCCGAGGGAGGGGCGACCACCGGGGAGCTGTTTTTT.

The V call is TRBV9, the J call TRBJ2-3; TRBD2 matches 9 bases. The V segment lost 2 bases and the J segment 5 bases; nucleotides outside the gene matches: 9. The CDR3 is 16 amino acids. The V gene's germline CDR1 is SGDLS and CDR2 YYNGEE. The CDR3 is CASSVLGREGLDTQYF. In nucleotides, the CDR3 is TGTGCCAGCAGCGTGCTCGGGCGGGAGGGTTTAGATACGCAGTATTTT. Combining the CDR3 with reference TRBV9 and TRBJ2-3 gives the whole variable domain DSGVTQTPKHLITATGQRVTLRCSPRSGDLSVYWYQQSLDQGLQFLIQYYNGEERAKGNILERFSAQQFPDLHSELNLSSLELGDSALYFCASSVLGREGLDTQYFGPGTRLTVL.

The table lists this clone with a count of one. The chain employs TRBV29-1 and TRBJ1-3; D is uncertain. There are 14 residues in the CDR3. The V gene lost 0 bases and the J gene lost 0 bases, with 6 bases spanning the gap. Germline V gene lookup returns CDR1 SQVTM and CDR2 ANQGSEA. The CDR3 bases are TGCAGCGTTGAAGAGAGGGTCTCTGGAAACACCATATATTTT. This translates into CSVEERVSGNTIYF.

The rearrangement uses TRBV4-1 and TRBJ2-7; 9 bases are a match to TRBD2. CDR3 length equals 16 residues. The V gene's germline CDR1 is MGHRA and CDR2 YSYEKL. V lost 0 bases to trimming and J lost 0 bases; unmatched junction nucleotides: 3. The CDR3 nucleotides read TGCGCCAGCAGCCAAGATGAGCGGGAGGACTCCTACGAGCAGTACTTC. The encoded protein is CASSQDEREDSYEQYF.

The chain joins TRBV11-1 to TRBJ1-1; D unresolved. V lost 5 bases, J lost 0 bases, and 10 bases lay in between. The CDR3 runs 14 residues. CDR1 and CDR2 from the germline V gene are SGHAT and FQDESV (reference sequence). The CDR3 nucleotides are TGTGCCAGCAGCAAGTCAACAATGAACACTGAAGCTTTCTTT. This translates into CASSKSTMNTEAFF.

The chain carries TRBV5-6 and TRBJ1-2; D is ambiguous. Trimming cost V 0 bases and J 4 bases, with 4 bases left between them. Per the germline V gene, CDR1 is SGHDT and CDR2 is YYEEEE. CDR3 length: 12 residues. The DNA of the CDR3 is TGTGCCAGCAGCTTGGAAGCCTATGGCTACACCTTC. It specifies CASSLEAYGYTF. The full variable domain, with the rest looked up from reference TRBV5-6 and TRBJ1-2, is DAGVTQSPTHLIKTRGQQVTLRCSPKSGHDTVSWYQQALGQGPQFIFQYYEEEERQRGNFPDRFSGHQFPNYSSELNVNALLLGDSALYLCASSLEAYGYTFGSGTRLTVV.

The chain uses TRBV19 and TRBJ2-7; 9 bases fit TRBD2. Germline V gene data show CDR1 as LNHDA and CDR2 as SQIVND (reference sequence). The CDR3 is 19 amino acids. The ends lost 3 bases at V and 5 bases at J; junction bases unmatched: 20. Written as DNA, the CDR3 is TGTGCCAGTAGTATCGGCCCCGGGATCGGCGGGAGGGCCGGGAACGAGCAGTACTTC. It translates to CASSIGPGIGGRAGNEQYF.

The gene calls are TRBV9 and TRBJ2-7; tentatively, D is TRBD2 (5 bases). There are 15 residues in the CDR3. Trimming took off 0 bases at V and 2 bases at J, with 12 bases between the two ends. The germline V gene has CDR1 SGDLS and CDR2 YYNGEE. In DNA form, the CDR3 reads TGTGCCAGCAGCGTAGGCCTAGCTCAAACCTACGAGCAGTACTTC. Translation: CASSVGLAQTYEQYF. Together with reference TRBV9 and TRBJ2-7, the CDR3 gives the full variable domain: DSGVTQTPKHLITATGQRVTLRCSPRSGDLSVYWYQQSLDQGLQFLIQYYNGEERAKGNILERFSAQQFPDLHSELNLSSLELGDSALYFCASSVGLAQTYEQYFGPGTRLTVT.

The gene calls are TRBV4-1 and TRBJ2-2; a possible D gene is TRBD2 (6 bases). Germline CDR1 is MGHRA and CDR2 is YSYEKL. The CDR3 sequence is 16 residues long. Trimming removed 0 bases from V and 2 bases from J, with 10 bases in between. CDR3: CASSQDGAGNTGELFF. The CDR3 DNA sequence: TGCGCCAGCAGCCAAGACGGGGCGGGAAACACCGGGGAGCTGTTTTTT.

The J gene is TRBJ1-2, the V gene TRBV6-2 or TRBV6-3, with a tentative D call TRBD1 (6 bases). Trimming pared 0 bases from V and 4 bases from J, leaving 12 bases between. There are 15 residues in the CDR3. The germline V gene has CDR1 MNHEY and CDR2 SVGEGT. The DNA of the CDR3 is TGTGCCAGCAGTTACTCGTACAGGGATGGCTATGGCTACACCTTC. Protein: CASSYSYRDGYGYTF.

This chain links TRBV6-6 with TRBJ1-5; no reliable D call. The CDR3 extends over 16 amino acids. Trimming took 5 bases from V and 2 from J, leaving 16 bases between them. Germline V lookup: CDR1 MNHNY, CDR2 SVGAGI (reference sequence). The CDR3 DNA reads as TGTGCCAGCAGTCGAAACCTTCCGAGTGGCAATCAGCCCCAGCATTTT. This codes for CASSRNLPSGNQPQHF.

The chain couples TRBV23-1 to TRBJ2-4; TRBD2 aligns across 11 bases. TRBV23-1 is an ORF for which the function is uncertain. The CDR3 loop spans 19 amino acids. Trimming removed 2 bases from V and 0 bases from J; junction bases left unmatched: 9. The CDR3 DNA is TGCGCCAGCAGTCAAGAGGGTAGCGGGAGGGTAGGAGCCAAAAACATTCAGTACTTC. This translates into CASSQEGSGRVGAKNIQYF.

The CDR3 here is CATSDFLGGGETQYF. The CDR3 nucleotides are TGTGCCACCAGTGATTTTTTAGGGGGCGGAGAGACCCAGTACTTC. The chain links TRBV24-1 to TRBJ2-5, with 7 bases that match TRBD1. The CDR3 is 15 amino acids. V lost 1 base to trimming and J lost 4 bases; unmatched junction nucleotides: 5. Germline assignment: CDR1 KGHDR and CDR2 SFDVKD.

The chain combines TRBV28 with TRBJ1-5; no firm D call. The germline V and J ends were trimmed by 7 bases and 3 bases, with 16 bases remaining between them. Germline values: CDR1 MDHEN, CDR2 SYDVKM. The CDR3 runs to 15 residues. The DNA for the CDR3 is TGTGCCAGCACCGAGCAATCCGTACTCAATCAGCCCCAGCATTTT. It is translated as CASTEQSVLNQPQHF.

This chain joins TRBV5-4 and TRBJ2-7, with a weak D call TRBD1 (6 bases). CDR1 and CDR2 from the germline V gene are SGHNT and YYREEE (reference sequence). V was pared by 2 bases and J by 2 bases, with 11 bases between. The length of the CDR3 is 14 residues. The CDR3 DNA reads TGTGCCAGCAGCTTCACAGGGCGGACCTACGAGCAGTACTTC. Its translation: CASSFTGRTYEQYF.

This chain joins TRBV19 and TRBJ2-1, with 8 bases that match TRBD2. The V segment lost 10 bases and the J segment 5 bases; nucleotides outside the gene matches: 10. Germline V lookup: CDR1 LNHDA, CDR2 SQIVND (reference sequence). CDR3 length: 14 amino acids. CDR3 residues: CATAWRGADNEQFF. CDR3 sequence (DNA): TGTGCCACCGCCTGGCGGGGGGCAGACAATGAGCAGTTCTTC.

The chain joins TRBV12-3 or TRBV12-4 to TRBJ1-1, with a tentative D call TRBD1 (5 bases). The CDR3 loop spans 13 amino acids. Trimming removed 4 bases at V and 7 bases at J, with 13 bases between. The CDR3 DNA reads TGTGCCAGCAGTTCAACGAGGGGAGGTGAAGCTTTCTTT. It is translated as CASSSTRGGEAFF.

V usage is TRBV4-2 and J usage is TRBJ2-3; 8 bases agree with TRBD2. CDR3 size: 16 residues. V was clipped by 5 bases and J by 0 bases; unmatched bases: 7. Germline CDR1 LGHNA, CDR2 YNFKEQ. CDR3 DNA: TGTGCCAGCAGCTCCTTAGCGGGGCCTAGCACAGATACGCAGTATTTT. This gives the protein CASSSLAGPSTDTQYF.

The CDR3 spells CASSLAGRGLGGYTF. The CDR3 DNA reads TGTGCCAGCAGCTTGGCCGGTAGGGGGCTTGGTGGCTACACCTTC. This chain connects TRBV5-6 to TRBJ1-2; 7 bases align to TRBD1. CDR3 length equals 15 residues. The germline gives CDR1 SGHDT, CDR2 YYEEEE. The V gene end was trimmed by 0 bases and the J gene end by 7 bases; junction bases not matched to a gene: 9.

This chain joins TRBV7-2 and TRBJ2-7; the match to TRBD2 covers 7 bases. Germline CDR1 and CDR2: SGHTA and FQGNSA. Losses at the gene ends were 5 bases for V and 1 base for J; bases not matched to a gene: 8. The CDR3 contains 15 residues. CDR3 protein: CASSATSVGSYEQYF. DNA for the CDR3: TGTGCCAGCAGCGCCACTAGCGTCGGGTCCTACGAGCAGTACTTC.

The CDR3 bases are TGTGCCACCCTTCCCTTCAGCTCCTACGAGCAGTACTTC. Translated, it gives CATLPFSSYEQYF. The V gene is TRBV6-5, the J gene TRBJ2-7; D ambiguous. Deletions cut 10 bases from V and 0 bases from J, with 13 bases between. The CDR3 contains 13 residues. The germline gives CDR1 MNHEY, CDR2 SVGAGI.

The chain is built from TRBV6-5 and TRBJ1-6; D gene ambiguous. This CDR3 has 15 residues. Trimming took 1 base from V and 0 from J, leaving 4 bases between them. Germline-derived CDR1 and CDR2 are MNHEY and SVGAGI. The CDR3 bases are TGTGCCAGCAGTTACTTCGGCTCCTATAATTCACCCCTCCACTTT. It yields the protein CASSYFGSYNSPLHF.

The chain uses TRBV5-1 and TRBJ1-1, with 8 bases fitting TRBD1. Germline values: CDR1 SGHRS, CDR2 YFSETQ. There are 14 residues in the CDR3. Trimming removed 5 bases from V and 4 bases from J; junction bases left unmatched: 7. The CDR3, as DNA: TGCGCCAGCAGGGATTCAGGGGGCTTCACTGAAGCTTTCTTT. It translates to CASRDSGGFTEAFF.

This chain uses TRBV9 with TRBJ1-2; D ambiguous. V lost 6 bases to trimming and J lost 2 bases, with 5 bases between them. Germline CDR1 is SGDLS and CDR2 is YYNGEE. The CDR3 has 11 residues. For the CDR3, the DNA is TGTGCCAGCAATAGCAACTATGGCTACACCTTC. Translating it yields CASNSNYGYTF.

This clone was found once. The V and J genes are TRBV5-4 and TRBJ2-7, with 9 positions matching TRBD1. Trimming at V came to 5 bases and at J to 5 bases, leaving 8 bases not matched to a gene. CDR1 is SGHNT, CDR2 YYREEE, per germline (reference sequence). CDR3 length equals 14 residues. The CDR3, as DNA: TGTGCCAGCAGGAGTGGGACAGGGCGGAACGAGCAGTACTTC. Its translation: CASRSGTGRNEQYF.